This note documents a single T cell receptor (beta chain) sequence. No neoadjuvant therapy was given to the selected pancreatic ductal adenocarcinoma patients before their surgery. The CDR3 consists of 15 residues. V lost 6 bases to trimming and J lost 0 bases, with 15 bases between them. Germline-derived CDR1 and CDR2 are LGHNT and FRNRAP. Some clones are missing from TCRdb's copy, which holds only in-frame ones; the method was immunoSEQ multiplex PCR. The table records 85,000 to 120,000 clones, roughly 96% of them present only once. This record belongs to a study of T cells in pancreatic ductal adenocarcinoma.

Source material: PBMCs. The sequence was obtained from a human donor with pancreatic ductal adenocarcinoma. The V and J genes are TRBV12-5 and TRBJ2-7; a possible D gene is TRBD1 (5 bases). The CDR3 nucleotides read TGTGCTAGTGGAACCCCCTCACAGGCCTCCTACGAGCAGTACTTC. This codes for CASGTPSQASYEQYF.